The clone carrying this T cell receptor beta chain was seen repeatedly, ten times or more. The target antigen is unknown. This record comes from a study of PD-1 blockade in classical Hodgkin lymphoma. Overall study results and limits: Nivolumab initiation under 1 year post-ASCT meant exclusion. Nothing has yet pinned down what causes the repertoire differences, possibly disease activity or prior therapy.

Each patient experienced a relapse that followed autologous stem cell transplantation, and brentuximab vedotin exposure varied. Using immunoSEQ multiplex PCR, the repertoire was profiled, and TCRdb retains in-frame clones only, with some absent. The sample consists of 65,000 to 95,000 clones, around 90% of them appearing once. J was trimmed by 0 bases and V by 4 bases; bases with no gene match: 3. Germline V CDR1 and CDR2: SGHVS, FNYEAQ. The CDR3 is 14 residues long. The receptor comes from a human donor with classical Hodgkin lymphoma. This sample comprised peripheral blood mononuclear cells (PBMCs), obtained at baseline. The chain combines TRBV7-6 with TRBJ2-7; 7 positions match TRBD1. CDR3 in amino acids: CASSSGQDSYEQYF. Here the CDR3 DNA reads TGTGCCAGCAGCTCTGGACAGGACTCCTACGAGCAGTACTTC.